This entry concerns a single T cell receptor (beta chain). Its specificity is not known. Splitting of CD4+ cells produced CD45RA+ naive and CD45RA-negative memory subsets. This sample was included in a study of shared clonotypes between healthy human individuals. Study-level results: Blood was the only sampled material, and tissue repertoires likely differ. Memory subsets had estimated richness that was generally smaller than that of naive subsets.

In germline, CDR1 is SGHNT, CDR2 YYREEE (reference sequence). V shed 5 bases and J shed 8 bases, with 13 bases lying between them. The CDR3 totals 12 residues. TCRdb keeps only in-frame clones here, not all; method: immunoSEQ multiplex PCR. The repertoire holds about 640,000 clones, less than 80% seen once, with about 2% in the top ten. The origin of this receptor is a woman aged 25 to 39 in good health. The sample consisted of memory CD4+ T cells sorted from blood. Noted subset: CD45RA-negative fraction. The chain employs TRBV5-4 and TRBJ1-2, with D perhaps TRBD1 (6 bases). The DNA for the CDR3 is TGTGCCAGCAGTTGGGACACGGGCGGCTACACCTTC. As protein: CASSWDTGGYTF.